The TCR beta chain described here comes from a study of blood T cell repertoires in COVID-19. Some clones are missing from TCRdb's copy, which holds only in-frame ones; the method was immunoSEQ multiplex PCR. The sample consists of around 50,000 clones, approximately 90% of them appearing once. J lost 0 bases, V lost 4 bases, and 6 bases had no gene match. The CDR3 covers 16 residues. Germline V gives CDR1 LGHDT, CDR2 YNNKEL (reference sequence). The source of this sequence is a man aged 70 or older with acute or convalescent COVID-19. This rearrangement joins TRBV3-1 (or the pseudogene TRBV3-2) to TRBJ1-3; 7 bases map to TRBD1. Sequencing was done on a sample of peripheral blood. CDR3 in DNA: TGTGCCAGCAGCCCGAGGGGGACAGTCTCTGGAAACACCATATATTTT. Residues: CASSPRGTVSGNTIYF.